A single T cell receptor (beta chain) is shown here with its context. The antigen remains undetermined. This entry belongs to a study of memory CD8 T cells in hepatitis C reinfection. In the study overall: A positive HCV RNA test after two negatives ≥60 days apart defined reinfection. Samples late or after reinfection came 12 to 24 weeks post-detection. General study results and limits: Only four or five donors prevented definitive conclusions about public clonotypes.

Clones were read by immunoSEQ multiplex PCR, and TCRdb kept only the in-frame ones, dropping some. Of around 4,400 clones in the sample, roughly 89% were seen once. CDR1 and CDR2 (germline): LNHNV, YYDKDF (reference sequence). V was clipped by 3 bases and J by 6 bases; unmatched bases: 7. The CDR3 spans 14 residues. Regarding time point: late/post reinfection, 12 to 24 weeks after detection. TCR sequencing was done directly ex vivo on sorted cells, without expansion in vitro. At all three reinfection time points, viable CD3+ CD8+ CD45RO- cells from a couple of donors served as controls. The rearrangement joins TRBV15 to TRBJ1-2, with 7 bases fitting TRBD1. Material: naive CD8+ T cells sorted from blood. The TCR comes from a man aged 50 to 59 with hepatitis C virus infection. The CDR3 here is CATSRERTGDGYTF. The CDR3 nucleotides are TGTGCCACCAGCAGGGAAAGGACAGGAGATGGCTACACCTTC.